This passage covers 13 T cell receptor beta chains from one sample sequenced in a study of cytomegalovirus exposure and HLA in healthy donors. Generated by immunoSEQ multiplex PCR, the TCRdb table keeps only in-frame clones and is missing some. The table has tens of thousands of clones, roughly 90% seen once; the top ten hold approximately 4.2%. Specimen: PBMCs. Every receptor here comes from a woman younger than 30 in good health and CMV-seropositive.

This chain connects TRBV7-2 to TRBJ2-5, with 7 bases identical to TRBD2. J lost 5 bases, V lost 5 bases, and 8 bases had no gene match. The CDR3 totals 14 residues. The germline gives CDR1 SGHTA, CDR2 FQGNSA. The CDR3: CASSIRSGAETQYF. CDR3 in DNA: TGTGCCAGCAGCATAAGAAGCGGGGCTGAGACCCAGTACTTC.

V gene TRBV5-1 combines with J gene TRBJ2-7; 13 bases agree with TRBD2. This CDR3 comprises 15 residues. Germline V lookup: CDR1 SGHRS, CDR2 YFSETQ. V lost 4 bases and J lost 4; bases outside the gene matches: 5. This CDR3 is CASSAGLAGRYEQYF. The DNA for the CDR3 is TGCGCCAGCAGCGCGGGACTAGCGGGGCGGTACGAGCAGTACTTC.

J is TRBJ1-2 and V is TRBV6-1, with a tentative D call TRBD1 (5 bases). The CDR3 is made up of 14 amino acids. V was pared by 2 bases and J by 7 bases, with 14 bases between. Germline values: CDR1 MNHNS, CDR2 SASEGT. The CDR3 region is CASSEKWQGLGYTF. The CDR3 DNA sequence: TGTGCCAGCAGTGAAAAGTGGCAGGGCCTTGGCTACACCTTC.

The rearrangement links TRBV27 to TRBJ2-3; TRBD2 agrees at 10 bases. The V segment lost 4 bases and the J segment 1 base; nucleotides outside the gene matches: 8. This CDR3 region has 17 residues. Germline V gene lookup returns CDR1 MNHEY and CDR2 SMNVEV (reference sequence). The CDR3 region is CASSSLGLAGGTDTQYF. The CDR3 region has the DNA TGTGCCAGCAGTTCTTTAGGGCTAGCGGGAGGCACAGATACGCAGTATTTT.

The chain joins TRBV2 to TRBJ1-2; TRBD1 might be the D (6 bases). Germline V lookup: CDR1 SNHLY, CDR2 FYNNEI. Trimming left V 8 bases short and J 2 bases short, with 12 bases between. The CDR3 is made up of 13 amino acids. For the CDR3, the DNA is TGTGCCAGCCGCGGGGGCGCAAACTATGGCTACACCTTC. As protein: CASRGGANYGYTF.

V and J are TRBV5-1 and TRBJ2-7; TRBD1 aligns across 9 bases. V was clipped by 0 bases and J by 1 base; unmatched bases: 11. Germline V gene data show CDR1 as SGHRS and CDR2 as YFSETQ. CDR3 length equals 18 residues. CDR3 region: CASSLVEMGQGVSYEQYF. The CDR3 DNA reads TGCGCCAGCAGCTTGGTGGAGATGGGACAGGGTGTGTCCTACGAGCAGTACTTC.

This chain connects TRBV7-3 to TRBJ1-1; TRBD1 agrees at 9 bases. V shed 1 base, J shed 1 base, and the junction held 7 bases outside the gene matches. The CDR3 covers 17 residues. Germline lookup yields CDR1 SGHTA and CDR2 FQGTGA. The CDR3 nucleotides read TGTGCCAGCAGCTTAAAAGGTCGGGACAGGGCGAACACTGAAGCTTTCTTT. Its translation is CASSLKGRDRANTEAFF.

The chain joins TRBV19 to TRBJ2-1; 7 bases map to TRBD1. The CDR3 is 16 amino acids. The germline V gene has CDR1 LNHDA and CDR2 SQIVND (reference sequence). The V gene end was trimmed by 5 bases and the J gene end by 1 base; junction bases not matched to a gene: 8. CDR3 nucleotide sequence: TGTGCCAGTAGTTCTTACAGGGGCCGTTCCTACAATGAGCAGTTCTTC. Translating gives CASSSYRGRSYNEQFF.

This sequence joins TRBV2 and TRBJ2-7, with 8 bases lining up with TRBD2. This CDR3 comprises 16 residues. Germline values: CDR1 SNHLY, CDR2 FYNNEI. V lost 4 bases to trimming and J lost 3 bases; unmatched junction nucleotides: 11. The CDR3 sequence: CASSGGGTSRLYEQYF. CDR3 DNA sequence: TGTGCCAGCAGTGGGGGGGGGACTAGTCGGCTCTACGAGCAGTACTTC. Combining the CDR3 with reference TRBV2 and TRBJ2-7 gives the whole variable domain EPEVTQTPSHQVTQMGQEVILRCVPISNHLYFYWYRQILGQKVEFLVSFYNNEISEKSEIFDDQFSVERPDGSNFTLKIRSTKLEDSAMYFCASSGGGTSRLYEQYFGPGTRLTVT.

V usage is TRBV12-2 and J usage is TRBJ2-3; the table calls TRBD2, which could not be checked here. TRBV12-2 is a known pseudogene. The CDR3 covers 13 residues. The CDR3 spells CASRRDFTDTQYF. CDR3 nucleotide sequence: TGTGCAAGTCGCCGGGACTTCACAGATACGCAGTATTTT.

The sample holds a few counts of this clone. The rearrangement links TRBV6-6 to TRBJ1-1; D unresolved. CDR1 and CDR2 from the germline V gene are MNHNY and SVGAGI (reference sequence). Deletions cut 8 bases from V and 8 bases from J, with 15 bases between. This CDR3 has 12 residues. The CDR3 DNA follows: TGTGCCAGCTCTGTGAGCGGACGGGAAGCTTTCTTT. Protein sequence: CASSVSGREAFF.

The rearrangement links TRBV19 to TRBJ2-7; D unresolved. CDR3 length: 14 amino acids. V dropped 2 bases and J dropped 5 bases, with 13 bases sitting between them. Germline V gene sequence: CDR1 LNHDA, CDR2 SQIVND (reference sequence). CDR3 bases: TGTGCCAGTAGTATATCCTTTTCCCCTAACGAGCAGTACTTC. It codes for CASSISFSPNEQYF.

This rearrangement joins TRBV5-1 to TRBJ2-1; weak D call: TRBD2 (5 bases). V was trimmed by 0 bases and J by 5 bases, leaving 15 bases between them. This CDR3 has 16 residues. Germline CDR1 and CDR2: SGHRS and YFSETQ. The CDR3 DNA reads as TGCGCCAGCAGCTTGGCCGACCGCCCCGGGGACAATGAGCAGTTCTTC. This encodes CASSLADRPGDNEQFF.